Following are 17 T cell receptor beta chains from one sample sequenced in a study of cytomegalovirus exposure and HLA in healthy donors. Researchers ran the PCR with 60 Vbeta and 13 Jbeta primers. TCRdb's copy holds only in-frame clones and misses some; the assay was immunoSEQ multiplex PCR. This table has under 200,000 clones, roughly 71% appearing once. Input material: PBMCs. Receptors were obtained from a male donor in good health and CMV-seropositive.

As concerns this clone: One end of the junction varies from germline; a read error may be responsible. The chain has TRBV19 and TRBJ2-7; D possibly corresponds to TRBD2 (7 bases). Germline CDR1 LNHDA, CDR2 SQIVND (reference sequence). The CDR3 runs 14 residues. CDR3 loop: CASSLEGGGNEQYF. Written as DNA, the CDR3 is TGTGCCAGTAGTCTAGAAGGGGGGGGAAACGAGCAGTACTTC.

This clone was seen only once. The gene calls are TRBV9 and TRBJ1-1; D is unclear. Germline values: CDR1 SGDLS, CDR2 YYNGEE. V was pared by 4 bases and J by 6 bases, with 16 bases between. The CDR3 is 14 residues long. The CDR3 here is CASSPREDNSEAFF. In nucleotides, the CDR3 is TGTGCCAGCAGCCCCCGTGAAGACAACTCTGAAGCTTTCTTT.

This clone has just a few counts. V usage is TRBV6-5 and J usage is TRBJ2-3, with TRBD1 as a possible D gene (5 bases). Germline-derived CDR1 and CDR2 are MNHEY and SVGAGI. The ends were cut back, 2 bases at V and 6 bases at J, with 12 bases in the middle. The CDR3 has 14 amino acids. The CDR3 reads CASSYNWGADTQYF. The CDR3 DNA sequence: TGTGCCAGCAGTTACAACTGGGGCGCGGATACGCAGTATTTT.

This clone has a handful of counts. The chain combines TRBV5-6 with TRBJ2-7; perhaps TRBD2 as D (6 bases). The CDR3 loop spans 14 amino acids. Germline CDR1 is SGHDT and CDR2 is YYEEEE. The V and J ends lost 3 bases and 3 bases respectively, with 13 bases between them. In DNA form, the CDR3 reads TGTGCCAGCAGCTCTCTCAGCGGGCTCTACGAGCAGTACTTC. This gives the protein CASSSLSGLYEQYF. The whole variable domain, filled in from reference TRBV5-6 and TRBJ2-7, reads DAGVTQSPTHLIKTRGQQVTLRCSPKSGHDTVSWYQQALGQGPQFIFQYYEEEERQRGNFPDRFSGHQFPNYSSELNVNALLLGDSALYLCASSSLSGLYEQYFGPGTRLTVT.

The chain has TRBV6-1 and TRBJ1-2; the match to TRBD1 covers 8 bases. The CDR3 has 14 residues. In germline, CDR1 is MNHNS, CDR2 SASEGT. V lost 7 bases to trimming and J lost 8 bases; unmatched junction nucleotides: 12. The CDR3 reads CASTPVDRVNGYTF. CDR3 DNA: TGTGCCAGCACCCCGGTGGACAGGGTAAACGGCTACACCTTC.

A word on this clone: Compared with germline, one end of the junction differs, possibly owing to a read error. V and J are TRBV7-7 and TRBJ2-3, with D perhaps matching TRBD2 (6 bases). CDR1 is SSHAT, CDR2 FNYEAQ, per germline (reference sequence). The CDR3 consists of 12 residues. Here the CDR3 reads CASSPPAGVMYF. CDR3 coding DNA: TGTGCTAGCAGCCCCCCAGCGGGCGTAATGTATTTT.

This chain connects TRBV30 to TRBJ2-7; 7 bases fit TRBD1. V gave up 1 base and J gave up 5 bases; unmatched junction bases: 8. Per the germline V gene, CDR1 is GTSNPN and CDR2 is SVGIG (reference sequence). This CDR3 has 14 amino acids. CDR3 DNA sequence: TGTGCCTGGAGTGACAGGGGAAAAGGAGACGAGCAGTACTTC. Protein sequence: CAWSDRGKGDEQYF.

This chain joins TRBV30 and TRBJ2-7, with 7 bases identical to TRBD1. CDR1 is GTSNPN, CDR2 SVGIG, per germline (reference sequence). The CDR3 has 13 amino acids. The trim removed 2 bases at V and 2 bases at J, leaving 3 bases unmatched. CDR3 protein: CAWSIGQAYEQYF. The DNA of the CDR3 is TGTGCCTGGAGTATCGGACAGGCCTACGAGCAGTACTTC.

A few counts support this clone. The genes are TRBV25-1 and TRBJ1-4; D perhaps matches TRBD1 (5 bases). The germline V gene has CDR1 MGHDK and CDR2 SYGVNS. V gave up 5 bases and J gave up 5 bases, with 15 bases separating them. CDR3 length: 15 amino acids. Here the CDR3 DNA reads TGTGCCAGCAGTCCCCCGGGCAGGGTCAATGAAAAACTGTTTTTT. This sequence encodes CASSPPGRVNEKLFF.

The chain uses TRBV5-1 and TRBJ1-2; possible D gene TRBD1, 5 bases. The germline gives CDR1 SGHRS, CDR2 YFSETQ. V gave up 4 bases and J gave up 7 bases, with 14 bases separating them. This CDR3 is 13 amino acids long. The CDR3 protein is CASSEGASGGYTF. In DNA form, the CDR3 reads TGCGCCAGCAGCGAAGGGGCCTCCGGTGGCTACACCTTC.

This chain uses TRBV4-3 with TRBJ2-1, with TRBD2 matching over 11 bases. Germline CDR1 is LGHNA and CDR2 is YSLEER. This CDR3 contains 15 residues. J was trimmed by 7 bases and V by 4 bases; bases with no gene match: 6. The CDR3 here is CASSRVAGGPNEQFF. CDR3 nucleotide sequence: TGCGCCAGCAGCCGGGTAGCGGGGGGGCCAAATGAGCAGTTCTTC.

The chain uses TRBV7-9 and TRBJ2-1, with D possibly TRBD1 on 6 matching bases. The germline gives CDR1 SEHNR, CDR2 FQNEAQ (reference sequence). The CDR3 runs to 14 residues. The V end lost 3 bases, the J end lost 5 bases, and 11 bases lay between the germline ends. The CDR3 DNA follows: TGTGCCAGCAGCTTTTCAAAGGGGGACAATGAGCAGTTCTTC. It specifies CASSFSKGDNEQFF.

The CDR3 is CASSLGNRGVSGNTIYF. CDR3 nucleotide sequence: TGTGCCAGCAGCTTAGGGAACAGGGGGGTCTCTGGAAACACCATATATTTT. V gene TRBV7-6 combines with J gene TRBJ1-3; 8 nucleotides align to TRBD1. The trim removed 1 base at V and 0 bases at J, leaving 5 bases unmatched. Germline V gene sequence: CDR1 SGHVS, CDR2 FNYEAQ. This CDR3 comprises 17 residues. The variable domain in full, completed from reference TRBV7-6 and TRBJ1-3, reads GAGVSQSPRYKVTKRGQDVALRCDPISGHVSLYWYRQALGQGPEFLTYFNYEAQQDKSGLPNDRFSAERPEGSISTLTIQRTEQRDSAMYRCASSLGNRGVSGNTIYFGEGSWLTVV.

The rearrangement joins TRBV9 to TRBJ2-1; 9 bases are a match to TRBD2. CDR3 length equals 13 residues. V lost 5 bases and J lost 7; bases outside the gene matches: 4. CDR1 SGDLS and CDR2 YYNGEE come from the germline V gene. CDR3 sequence (DNA): TGTGCCAGCAGGCGGGGGGGCAGGAATGAGCAGTTCTTC. Amino acids: CASRRGGRNEQFF.

The rearrangement uses TRBV6-1 and TRBJ1-1; 7 nucleotides line up with TRBD1. The CDR3 covers 14 residues. CDR1 and CDR2 from the germline V gene are MNHNS and SASEGT. V lost 2 bases, J lost 1 base, and 1 base stayed unmatched. The CDR3, as DNA: TGTGCCAGCAGTGAACAGGGGGAGAACACTGAAGCTTTCTTT. Translating it yields CASSEQGENTEAFF.

V usage is TRBV7-6 and J usage is TRBJ2-1, with 10 positions matching TRBD2. V shed 5 bases, J shed 4 bases, and the junction held 5 bases outside the gene matches. Germline V CDR1 and CDR2: SGHVS, FNYEAQ. The CDR3 has 15 residues. In nucleotides, the CDR3 is TGTGCCAGCAGCCAGCGGGGGGGACCATACAATGAGCAGTTCTTC. This translates into CASSQRGGPYNEQFF.

This rearrangement joins TRBV19 to TRBJ2-1; TRBD2 aligns across 8 bases. The V and J ends lost 5 bases and 0 bases, in that order; junction bases with no gene match: 6. Germline lookup yields CDR1 LNHDA and CDR2 SQIVND (reference sequence). This CDR3 has 16 residues. The CDR3 DNA is TGTGCCAGTAGTTGGACTAGCTCTAACTCCTACAATGAGCAGTTCTTC. It is translated as CASSWTSSNSYNEQFF.